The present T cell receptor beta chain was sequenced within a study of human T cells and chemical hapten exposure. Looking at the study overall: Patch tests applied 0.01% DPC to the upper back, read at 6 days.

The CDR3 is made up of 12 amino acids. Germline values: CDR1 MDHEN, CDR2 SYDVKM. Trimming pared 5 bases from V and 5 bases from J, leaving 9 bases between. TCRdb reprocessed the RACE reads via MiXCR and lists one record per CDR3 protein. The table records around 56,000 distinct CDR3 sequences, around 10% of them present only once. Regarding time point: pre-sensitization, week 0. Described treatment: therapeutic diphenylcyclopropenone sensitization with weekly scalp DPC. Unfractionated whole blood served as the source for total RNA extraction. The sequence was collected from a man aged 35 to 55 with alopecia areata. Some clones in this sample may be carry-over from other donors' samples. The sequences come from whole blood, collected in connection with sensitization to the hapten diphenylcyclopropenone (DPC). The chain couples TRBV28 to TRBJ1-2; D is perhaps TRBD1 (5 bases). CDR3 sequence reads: CASSPRQYGYTF. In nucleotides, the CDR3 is TGTGCCAGCAGTCCCCGACAGTATGGCTACACCTTC.